This is a list of T cell receptor beta chains from one sample in a study of control samples from healthy donors and cancer patients. TCRdb keeps only in-frame clones here, not all; method: immunoSEQ multiplex PCR. In the table there are approximately 100,000 clones, about 89% of which are singletons. Input material: blood. The receptors stem from a man younger than 40 in good health. The CDR3 runs from the conserved cysteine through the conserved F or W. Fields, in order: D gene, J gene, V gene, clone size, CDR3 protein, CDR3 DNA. D genes are given only for firm matches. Clone sizes are given selectively: once, few, many, or a class where the clone is expanded.

TRBD1 | TRBJ1-2 | TRBV27 | NA | CASYHRGTGNYGYTF | TGTGCCAGCTACCACCGTGGGACAGGGAACTATGGCTACACCTTC
TRBD1 | TRBJ1-3 | TRBV12-3/TRBV12-4 | NA | CASSWTGGTIYF | TGTGCCAGCAGTTGGACAGGGGGCACCATATATTTT
NA | TRBJ1-2 | TRBV5-6 | once | CASSKSGAPYGYTF | TGTGCCAGCAGCAAATCAGGGGCTCCCTATGGCTACACCTTC
TRBD2 | TRBJ2-7 | TRBV5-6 | NA | CASSPGGGDYEQYF | TGTGCCAGCAGCCCTGGCGGGGGTGATTACGAGCAGTACTTC
NA | TRBJ2-3 | TRBV24-1 | NA | CATSGEGPTDTQYF | TGTGCCACCAGTGGCGAGGGCCCCACAGATACGCAGTATTTT
NA | TRBJ2-2 | TRBV25-1 | NA | CASRGGVGTGELFF | TGTGCCAGCAGGGGCGGGGTGGGCACCGGGGAGCTGTTTTTT
TRBD1 | TRBJ2-5 | TRBV5-4 | NA | CASSPTGGEWTQYF | TGTGCCAGCAGCCCTACAGGGGGAGAGTGGACCCAGTACTTC
TRBD1 | TRBJ1-2 | TRBV10-3 | once | CAISEPGQGANYGYTF | TGTGCCATCAGTGAGCCGGGACAGGGGGCAAACTATGGCTACACCTTC
TRBD1 | TRBJ2-7 | TRBV7-8 | NA | CASSLVGQNRGPYEQYF | TGTGCCAGCAGCTTAGTGGGACAAAACAGGGGTCCCTACGAGCAGTACTTC
NA | TRBJ2-1 | TRBV6-1 | NA | CASSENPGFRYNEQFF | TGTGCCAGCAGTGAGAACCCAGGGTTTAGGTACAATGAGCAGTTCTTC
NA | TRBJ1-4 | TRBV28 | NA | CASSTTGGGEKLFF | TGTGCCAGCAGCACGACCGGAGGGGGGGAAAAACTGTTTTTT
NA | TRBJ2-3 | TRBV5-4 | NA | CASSLGDTQYF | TGTGCCAGCAGCTTGGGGGATACGCAGTATTTT
NA | TRBJ2-1 | TRBV12-3/TRBV12-4 | NA | CASSYDPTRQFF | TGTGCCAGCAGTTACGACCCGACCCGGCAGTTCTTC
NA | TRBJ2-1 | TRBV4-2 | NA | CASSQGGGPNEQFF | TGTGCCAGCAGCCAAGGGGGGGGGCCCAATGAGCAGTTCTTC
TRBD1 | TRBJ2-2 | TRBV27 | NA | CASSLGQGTTGELFF | TGTGCCAGCAGTCTGGGACAGGGGACCACCGGGGAGCTGTTTTTT
NA | TRBJ1-3 | TRBV5-1 | NA | CASSLGAAGNTIYF | TGCGCCAGCAGCTTAGGGGCGGCTGGAAACACCATATATTTT
NA | TRBJ2-1 | TRBV5-5 | once | CASSLVVGGEQFF | TGTGCCAGCAGCTTGGTTGTCGGGGGAGAGCAGTTCTTC
NA | TRBJ2-5 | TRBV9 | NA | CASSPPGRSGETQYF | TGTGCCAGCAGCCCCCCGGGGAGATCCGGCGAGACCCAGTACTTC
TRBD1 | TRBJ2-5 | TRBV15 | NA | CATRGQGSQETQYF | TGTGCCACGAGGGGACAGGGCAGCCAAGAGACCCAGTACTTC
TRBD1 | TRBJ1-4 | TRBV19 | once | CASSIEGDSRKLFF | TGTGCCAGTAGTATAGAGGGGGACAGTCGGAAACTGTTTTTT
NA | TRBJ2-6 | TRBV7-9 | NA | CASSLQLSGANVLTF | TGTGCCAGCAGCTTGCAACTCAGCGGGGCCAACGTCCTGACTTTC
NA | TRBJ2-3 | TRBV6-5 | once | CASSYSAPLGAQYF | TGTGCCAGCAGTTACTCGGCTCCCCTGGGGGCGCAGTATTTT
NA | TRBJ1-1 | TRBV4-1 | NA | CASSPLGPNTEAFF | TGCGCCAGCAGCCCCCTGGGACCGAACACTGAAGCTTTCTTT
TRBD1 | TRBJ2-3 | TRBV5-8 | NA | CASSSRTGGTDTQYF | TGTGCCAGCAGCTCACGGACAGGTGGAACAGATACGCAGTATTTT
NA | TRBJ2-5 | TRBV12-3/TRBV12-4 | once | CASSRGETQYF | TGTGCCAGCAGTAGGGGTGAGACCCAGTACTTC
NA | TRBJ2-3 | TRBV18 | once | CASSPLRQAKEDTQYF | TGTGCCAGCTCACCCCTCCGACAAGCGAAAGAGGATACGCAGTATTTT
NA | TRBJ2-5 | TRBV15 | NA | CATSREGRQGETQYF | TGTGCCACCAGCAGAGAGGGACGCCAGGGAGAGACCCAGTACTTC
TRBD2 | TRBJ2-2 | TRBV9 | NA | CASSVELAGNTGELFF | TGTGCCAGCAGCGTAGAACTAGCGGGTAACACCGGGGAGCTGTTTTTT
NA | TRBJ2-5 | TRBV2 | NA | CASSEKSQRRETQYF | TGTGCCAGCAGTGAAAAGTCCCAGCGACGAGAGACCCAGTACTTC
NA | TRBJ2-7 | TRBV5-1 | few | CASSKSGATYEQYF | TGCGCCAGCAGTAAGTCCGGGGCTACCTACGAGCAGTACTTC
TRBD1 | TRBJ1-2 | TRBV4-2 | NA | CASSQGQNYGYTF | TGTGCCAGCAGCCAGGGACAGAACTATGGCTACACCTTC
NA | TRBJ1-2 | TRBV5-4 | few | CATAGMNYGYTF | TGTGCCACTGCGGGGATGAACTATGGCTACACCTTC
NA | TRBJ1-1 | TRBV27 | once | CASSSRSLATTYTEAFF | TGTGCCAGCAGTTCCCGTAGCTTAGCCACCACGTACACTGAAGCTTTCTTT
TRBD1 | TRBJ1-1 | TRBV6-5 | NA | CASTLTGANTEAFF | TGTGCCAGCACCTTGACAGGGGCGAACACTGAAGCTTTCTTT
TRBD1 | TRBJ1-2 | TRBV2 | few | CASRERGGQGRPDYGYTF | TGTGCCAGCAGGGAACGTGGGGGACAGGGGCGCCCGGACTATGGCTACACCTTC